This T cell receptor beta chain was observed in a study of CD8 T cells in ankylosing spondylitis. Germline values: CDR1 MNHEY, CDR2 SVGAGI. The V end lost 5 bases, the J end lost 4 bases, and 9 bases lay between the germline ends. The CDR3 covers 14 residues. TCRdb processed the 5' RACE reads anew with MiXCR; each CDR3 protein has one entry. The sample has about 260,000 distinct CDR3 sequences, 20% seen once. This clonotype was seen more than once but under ten times. The receptor's source is a male donor with ankylosing spondylitis or in good health (not recorded which). Sequences were obtained from blood, either unsorted or a sorted T cell fraction (not recorded which). V and J are TRBV6-5 and TRBJ1-6, with D possibly being TRBD1 (5 bases). The DNA of the CDR3 is TGTGCCAGCAGTAACACAGGTTATAATTCACCCCTCCACTTT. Translation: CASSNTGYNSPLHF.